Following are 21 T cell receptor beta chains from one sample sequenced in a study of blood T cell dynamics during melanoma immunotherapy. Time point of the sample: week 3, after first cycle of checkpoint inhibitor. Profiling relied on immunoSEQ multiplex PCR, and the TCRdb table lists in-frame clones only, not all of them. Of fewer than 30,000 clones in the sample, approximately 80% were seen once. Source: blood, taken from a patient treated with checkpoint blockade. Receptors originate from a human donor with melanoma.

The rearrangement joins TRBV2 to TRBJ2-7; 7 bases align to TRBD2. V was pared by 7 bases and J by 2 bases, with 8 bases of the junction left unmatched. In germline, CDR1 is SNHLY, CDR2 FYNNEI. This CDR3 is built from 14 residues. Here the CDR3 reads CASKGGSRTYEQYF. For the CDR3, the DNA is TGTGCCAGCAAGGGAGGGTCAAGGACCTACGAGCAGTACTTC.

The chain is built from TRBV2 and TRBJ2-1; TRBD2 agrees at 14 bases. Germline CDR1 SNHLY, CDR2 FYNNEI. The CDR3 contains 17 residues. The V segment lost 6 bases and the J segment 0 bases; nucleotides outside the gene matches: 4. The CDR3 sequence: CASSETSGGASYNEQFF. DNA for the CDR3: TGTGCCAGCAGCGAGACTAGCGGGGGGGCCTCCTACAATGAGCAGTTCTTC.

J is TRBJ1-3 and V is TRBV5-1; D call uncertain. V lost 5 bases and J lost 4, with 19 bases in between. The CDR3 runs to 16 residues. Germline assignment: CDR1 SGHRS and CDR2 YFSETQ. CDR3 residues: CASSFLGSSQGNTIYF. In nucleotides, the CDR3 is TGCGCCAGCAGTTTTCTTGGTTCCTCCCAAGGAAACACCATATATTTT.

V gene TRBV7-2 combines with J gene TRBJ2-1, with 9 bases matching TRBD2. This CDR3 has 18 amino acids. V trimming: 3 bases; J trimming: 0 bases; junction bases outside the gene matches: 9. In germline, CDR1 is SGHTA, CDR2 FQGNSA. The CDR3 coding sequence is TGTGCCAGCAGCTTCTCAGCGGGGGGCCCTAGCTCCTACAATGAGCAGTTCTTC. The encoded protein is CASSFSAGGPSSYNEQFF.

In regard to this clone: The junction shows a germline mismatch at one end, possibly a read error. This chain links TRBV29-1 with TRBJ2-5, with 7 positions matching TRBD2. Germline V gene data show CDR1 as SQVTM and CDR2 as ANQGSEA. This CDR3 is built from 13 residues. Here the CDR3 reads CSAPDGNRLALDF. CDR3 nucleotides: TGCAGCGCCCCGGATGGGAATAGACTAGCTCTCGACTTC.

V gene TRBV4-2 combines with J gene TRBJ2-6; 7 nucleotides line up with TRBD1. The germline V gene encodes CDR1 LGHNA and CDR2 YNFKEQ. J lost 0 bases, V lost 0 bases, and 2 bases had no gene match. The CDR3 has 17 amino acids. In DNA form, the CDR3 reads TGTGCCAGCAGCCAAGAGGCAGGGGGCTCTGGGGCCAACGTCCTGACTTTC. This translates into CASSQEAGGSGANVLTF.

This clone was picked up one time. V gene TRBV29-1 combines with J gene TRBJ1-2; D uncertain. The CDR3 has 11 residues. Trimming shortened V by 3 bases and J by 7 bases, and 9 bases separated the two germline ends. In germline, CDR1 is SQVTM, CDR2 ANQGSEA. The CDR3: CSVDRESGYTF. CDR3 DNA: TGCAGCGTTGACCGGGAGTCTGGCTACACCTTC.

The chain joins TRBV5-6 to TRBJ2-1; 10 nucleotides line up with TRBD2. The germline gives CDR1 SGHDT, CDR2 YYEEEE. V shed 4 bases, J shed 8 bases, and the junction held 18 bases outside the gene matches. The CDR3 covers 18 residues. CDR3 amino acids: CASSPVNLLSGRRYEQFF. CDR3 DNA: TGTGCCAGCAGCCCGGTCAACCTACTTAGCGGGAGGCGGTATGAGCAGTTCTTC.

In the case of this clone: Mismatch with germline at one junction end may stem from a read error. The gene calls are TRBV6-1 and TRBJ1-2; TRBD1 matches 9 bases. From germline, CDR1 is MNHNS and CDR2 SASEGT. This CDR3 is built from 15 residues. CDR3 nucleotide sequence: TGTGCCAGCAGCTCGGGACAGGGCTTTGACTACGGCTACACCTTC. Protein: CASSSGQGFDYGYTF.

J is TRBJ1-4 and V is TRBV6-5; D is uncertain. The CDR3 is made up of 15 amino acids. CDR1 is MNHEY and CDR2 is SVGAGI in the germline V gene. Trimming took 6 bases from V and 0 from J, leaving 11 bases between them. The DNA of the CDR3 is TGTGCCAGCAGGCTAGGGAGAGCAACTAATGAAAAACTGTTTTTT. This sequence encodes CASRLGRATNEKLFF.

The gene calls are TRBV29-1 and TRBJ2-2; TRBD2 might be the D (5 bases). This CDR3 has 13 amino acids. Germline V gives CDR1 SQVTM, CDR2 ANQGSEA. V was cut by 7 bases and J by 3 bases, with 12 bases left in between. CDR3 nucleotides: TGCAGCGGCCGACAAGCGGACACCGGGGAGCTGTTTTTT. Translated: CSGRQADTGELFF.

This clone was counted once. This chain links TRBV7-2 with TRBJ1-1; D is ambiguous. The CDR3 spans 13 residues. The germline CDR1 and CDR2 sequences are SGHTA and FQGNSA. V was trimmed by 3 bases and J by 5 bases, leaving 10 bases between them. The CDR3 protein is CASSLGYGTEAFF. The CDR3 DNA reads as TGTGCCAGCAGCTTGGGGTATGGGACTGAAGCTTTCTTT.

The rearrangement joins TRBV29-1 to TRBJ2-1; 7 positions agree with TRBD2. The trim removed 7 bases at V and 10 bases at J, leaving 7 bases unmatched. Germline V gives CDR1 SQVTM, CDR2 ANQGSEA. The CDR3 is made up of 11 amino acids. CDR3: CSARGVGEQFF. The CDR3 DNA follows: TGCAGCGCCCGGGGGGTGGGAGAGCAGTTCTTC.

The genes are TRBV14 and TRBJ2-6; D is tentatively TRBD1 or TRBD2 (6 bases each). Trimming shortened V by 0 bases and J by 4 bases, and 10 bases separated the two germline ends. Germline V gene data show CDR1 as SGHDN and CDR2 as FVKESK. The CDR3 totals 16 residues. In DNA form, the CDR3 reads TGTGCCAGCAGCCAAGATCCGGGGGCAGGGGCCAACGTCCTGACTTTC. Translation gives CASSQDPGAGANVLTF.

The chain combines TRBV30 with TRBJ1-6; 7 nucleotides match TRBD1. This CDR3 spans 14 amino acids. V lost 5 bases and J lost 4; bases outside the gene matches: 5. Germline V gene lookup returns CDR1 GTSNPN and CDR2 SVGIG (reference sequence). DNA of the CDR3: TGTGCCTGGGCGGGACAGCTTTATAATTCACCCCTCCACTTT. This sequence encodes CAWAGQLYNSPLHF.

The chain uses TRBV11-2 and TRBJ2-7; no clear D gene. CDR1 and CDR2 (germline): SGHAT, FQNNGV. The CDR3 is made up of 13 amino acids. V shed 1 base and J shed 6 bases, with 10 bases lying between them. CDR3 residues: CASSLGVSVEQYF. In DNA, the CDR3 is TGTGCCAGCAGCTTAGGGGTTTCGGTCGAGCAGTACTTC. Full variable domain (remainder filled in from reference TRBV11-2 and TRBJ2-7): EAGVAQSPRYKIIEKRQSVAFWCNPISGHATLYWYQQILGQGPKLLIQFQNNGVVDDSQLPKDRFSAERLKGVDSTLKIQPAKLEDSAVYLCASSLGVSVEQYFGPGTRLTVT.

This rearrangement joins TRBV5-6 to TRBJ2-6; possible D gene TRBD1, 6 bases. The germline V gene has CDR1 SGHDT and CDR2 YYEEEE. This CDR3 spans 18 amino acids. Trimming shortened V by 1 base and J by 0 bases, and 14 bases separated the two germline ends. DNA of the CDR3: TGTGCCAGCAGCTTGTTTGGGGGCAGGTACTCTGGGGCCAACGTCCTGACTTTC. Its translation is CASSLFGGRYSGANVLTF.

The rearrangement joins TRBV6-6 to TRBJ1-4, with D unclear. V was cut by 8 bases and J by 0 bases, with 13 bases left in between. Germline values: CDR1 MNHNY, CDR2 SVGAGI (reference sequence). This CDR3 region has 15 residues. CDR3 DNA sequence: TGTGCCAGCCAGGCTGACGGAACAACTAATGAAAAACTGTTTTTT. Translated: CASQADGTTNEKLFF.

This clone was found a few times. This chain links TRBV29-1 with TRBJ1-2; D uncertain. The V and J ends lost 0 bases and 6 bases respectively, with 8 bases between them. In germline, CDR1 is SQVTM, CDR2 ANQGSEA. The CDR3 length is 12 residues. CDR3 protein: CSVEEGWDGYTF. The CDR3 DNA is TGCAGCGTTGAAGAAGGATGGGATGGCTACACCTTC. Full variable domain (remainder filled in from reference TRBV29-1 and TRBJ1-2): SAVISQKPSRDICQRGTSLTIQCQVDSQVTMMFWYRQQPGQSLTLIATANQGSEATYESGFVIDKFPISRPNLTFSTLTVSNMSPEDSSIYLCSVEEGWDGYTFGSGTRLTVV.

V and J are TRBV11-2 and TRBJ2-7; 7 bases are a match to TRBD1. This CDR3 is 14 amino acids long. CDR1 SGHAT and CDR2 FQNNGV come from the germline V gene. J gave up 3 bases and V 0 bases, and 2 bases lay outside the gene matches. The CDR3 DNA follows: TGTGCCAGCAGCTTAGATGGGACAGACTACGAGCAGTACTTC. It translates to CASSLDGTDYEQYF.

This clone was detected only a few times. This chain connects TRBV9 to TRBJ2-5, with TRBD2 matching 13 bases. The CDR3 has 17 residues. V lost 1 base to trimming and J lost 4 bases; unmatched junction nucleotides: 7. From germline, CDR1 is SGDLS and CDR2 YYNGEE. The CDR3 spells CASSVLTSGGAGETQYF. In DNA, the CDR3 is TGTGCCAGCAGCGTACTAACTAGCGGGGGGGCCGGAGAGACCCAGTACTTC.